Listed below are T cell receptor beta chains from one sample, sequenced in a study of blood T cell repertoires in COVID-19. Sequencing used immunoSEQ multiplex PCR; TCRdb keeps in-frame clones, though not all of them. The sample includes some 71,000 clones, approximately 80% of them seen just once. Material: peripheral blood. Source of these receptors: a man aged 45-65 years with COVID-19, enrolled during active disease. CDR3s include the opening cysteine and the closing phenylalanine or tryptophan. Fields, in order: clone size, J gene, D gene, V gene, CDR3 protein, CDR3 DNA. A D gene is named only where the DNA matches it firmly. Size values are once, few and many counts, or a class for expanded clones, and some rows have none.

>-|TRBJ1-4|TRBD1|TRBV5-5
CASSLWTGVEKLFF
TGTGCCAGCAGCTTATGGACAGGGGTTGAAAAACTGTTTTTT
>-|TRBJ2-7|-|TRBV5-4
CASSFGSSYEQYF
TGTGCCAGCAGCTTTGGGAGCTCCTACGAGCAGTACTTC
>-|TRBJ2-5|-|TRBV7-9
CASSPVAVQETQYF
TGTGCCAGCAGCCCTGTAGCGGTACAAGAGACCCAGTACTTC
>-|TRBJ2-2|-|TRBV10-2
CASRDSAPPELFF
TGCGCCAGCAGGGACTCCGCCCCCCCGGAGCTGTTTTTT
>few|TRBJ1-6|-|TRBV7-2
CASSSKGRSPLHF
TGTGCCAGCAGCTCAAAGGGGAGGTCACCCCTCCACTTT
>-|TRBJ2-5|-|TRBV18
CASSRDAGGGTQYF
TGTGCCAGCTCACGCGATGCCGGGGGTGGGACCCAGTACTTC
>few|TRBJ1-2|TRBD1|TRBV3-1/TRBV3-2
CASSPQGQNYGYTF
TGTGCCAGCAGCCCCCAGGGACAGAACTATGGCTACACCTTC
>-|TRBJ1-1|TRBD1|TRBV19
CASNPGTASNTEAFF
TGTGCCAGTAATCCAGGGACAGCCTCGAACACTGAAGCTTTCTTT
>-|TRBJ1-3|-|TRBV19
CATPSGNTIYF
TGTGCCACTCCGTCTGGAAACACCATATATTTT
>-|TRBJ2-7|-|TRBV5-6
CASSIRYEQYF
TGTGCCAGCAGCATTCGCTACGAGCAGTACTTC
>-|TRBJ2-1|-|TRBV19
CASSIGAGVHEQFF
TGTGCCAGTAGTATAGGCGCAGGGGTCCATGAGCAGTTCTTC
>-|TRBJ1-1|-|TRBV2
CASSELGWSESEAFF
TGTGCCAGCAGTGAACTGGGCTGGTCCGAGTCTGAAGCTTTCTTT
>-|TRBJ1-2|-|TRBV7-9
CASSIEDRTHTF
TGTGCCAGCAGCATAGAAGACAGGACCCACACCTTC
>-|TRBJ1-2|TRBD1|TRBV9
CASSGGTGINYGYTF
TGTGCCAGCAGTGGAGGGACAGGAATTAACTATGGCTACACCTTC
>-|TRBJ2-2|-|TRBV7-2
CASSLPQAAAGELFF
TGTGCCAGCAGCTTACCCCAAGCAGCGGCCGGGGAGCTGTTTTTT
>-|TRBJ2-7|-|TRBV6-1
CASSEYGPAGEQYF
TGTGCCAGCAGTGAATACGGGCCGGCGGGCGAGCAGTACTTC
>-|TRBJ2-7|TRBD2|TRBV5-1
CASSREGEQYF
TGCGCCAGCAGCCGGGAGGGCGAGCAGTACTTC
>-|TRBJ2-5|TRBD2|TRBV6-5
CASSYSSGGEGTQYF
TGTGCCAGCAGTTACTCCTCGGGAGGGGAGGGGACCCAGTACTTC
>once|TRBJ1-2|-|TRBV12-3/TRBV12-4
CASRSTGQGGYTF
TGTGCCAGCAGATCTACAGGCCAAGGGGGCTACACCTTC
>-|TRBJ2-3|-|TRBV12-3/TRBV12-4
CASSFRDTDTQYF
TGTGCCAGCAGTTTTCGGGACACAGATACGCAGTATTTT
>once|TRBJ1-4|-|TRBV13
CASSLGLEVTNEKLFF
TGTGCCAGCAGCTTAGGCCTTGAGGTGACTAATGAAAAACTGTTTTTT
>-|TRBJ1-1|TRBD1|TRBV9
CASSAEDRENTEAFF
TGTGCCAGCAGCGCCGAGGACAGGGAGAACACTGAAGCTTTCTTT
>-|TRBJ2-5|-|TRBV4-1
CASSHTPKETQYF
TGCGCCAGCAGTCACACCCCCAAAGAGACCCAGTACTTC
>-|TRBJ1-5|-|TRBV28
CATGGYGSNQPQHF
TGTGCCACCGGCGGATACGGAAGCAATCAGCCCCAGCATTTT
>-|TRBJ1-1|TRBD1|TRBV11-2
CASSFTDREAFF
TGTGCCAGCAGCTTTACGGACAGGGAAGCTTTCTTT
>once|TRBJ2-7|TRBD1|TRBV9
CASSVGGGSEYEQYF
TGTGCCAGCAGCGTAGGAGGGGGCTCGGAATACGAGCAGTACTTC
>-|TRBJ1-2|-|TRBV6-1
CASSEITGSYGYTF
TGTGCCAGCAGTGAGATTACAGGGAGCTATGGCTACACCTTC
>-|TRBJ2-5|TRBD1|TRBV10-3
CAISAYAGTGEETQYF
TGTGCCATCAGTGCCTACGCCGGGACAGGGGAAGAGACCCAGTACTTC
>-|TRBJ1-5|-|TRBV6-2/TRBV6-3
CASSYEGSGNQPQHF
TGTGCCAGCAGTTACGAGGGCTCCGGCAATCAGCCCCAGCATTTT
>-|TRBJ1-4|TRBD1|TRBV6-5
CASSYYRGASEKLFF
TGTGCCAGCAGTTACTACAGGGGCGCAAGCGAAAAACTGTTTTTT
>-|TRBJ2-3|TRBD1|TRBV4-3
CASSQDRTGGLGDTQYF
TGCGCCAGCAGCCAAGATCGGACAGGGGGGTTAGGGGATACGCAGTATTTT
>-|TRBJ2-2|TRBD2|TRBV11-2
CASTRGGNTGELFF
TGTGCCAGCACTCGGGGGGGGAACACCGGGGAGCTGTTTTTT
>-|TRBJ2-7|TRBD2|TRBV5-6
CASSFGTSGTYEQYF
TGTGCCAGCAGCTTCGGGACGAGCGGGACCTACGAGCAGTACTTC
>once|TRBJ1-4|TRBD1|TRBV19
CASTDRFNEKLFF
TGTGCCAGTACGGACAGGTTTAATGAAAAACTGTTTTTT
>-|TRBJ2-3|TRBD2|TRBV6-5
CASLDSGGNTDTQYF
TGTGCCAGCTTGGATAGCGGGGGTAACACAGATACGCAGTATTTT
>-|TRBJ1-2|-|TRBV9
CASSARGSFGYTF
TGTGCCAGCAGCGCCAGGGGTTCCTTTGGCTACACCTTC
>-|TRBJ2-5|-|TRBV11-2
CASSLGSGGLTQYF
TGTGCCAGCAGCTTAGGATCGGGGGGCCTTACCCAGTACTTC
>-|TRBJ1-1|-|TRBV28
CASRIPPGGEAFF
TGTGCCAGCAGAATTCCCCCCGGAGGTGAAGCTTTCTTT
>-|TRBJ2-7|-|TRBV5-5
CASSLSLRQMVYEQYF
TGTGCCAGTAGCTTGTCCCTTCGACAAATGGTCTACGAGCAGTACTTC
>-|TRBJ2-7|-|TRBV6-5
CASSYDGGPYEQYF
TGTGCCAGCAGTTACGACGGCGGGCCCTACGAGCAGTACTTC
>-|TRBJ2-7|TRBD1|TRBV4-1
CASSQDMPGTGDYEQYF
TGCGCCAGCAGCCAAGATATGCCCGGGACAGGGGACTACGAGCAGTACTTC
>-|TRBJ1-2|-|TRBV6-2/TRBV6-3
CASSYYDELYTF
TGTGCCAGCAGTTACTACGATGAACTCTACACCTTC
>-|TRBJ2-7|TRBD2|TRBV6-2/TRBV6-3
CASSFMNLAGTSSYEQYF
TGTGCCAGCAGTTTCATGAATCTAGCGGGGACTAGCTCCTACGAGCAGTACTTC
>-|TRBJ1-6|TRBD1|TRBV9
CASSVYTGANSPLHF
TGTGCCAGCAGCGTCTACACAGGGGCTAATTCACCCCTCCACTTT
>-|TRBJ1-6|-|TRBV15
CATSRGRDSPLHF
TGTGCCACCAGCAGAGGCCGGGATTCACCCCTCCACTTT
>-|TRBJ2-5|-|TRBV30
CAWSPGGETQYF
TGTGCCTGGAGTCCCGGGGGAGAGACCCAGTACTTC
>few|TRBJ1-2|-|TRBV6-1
CASSDRGSVRGYTF
TGTGCCAGCAGTGATCGAGGTTCAGTGCGGGGCTACACCTTC
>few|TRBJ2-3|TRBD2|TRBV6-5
CASSPSGGTDTQYF
TGTGCCAGCAGTCCTAGCGGGGGCACAGATACGCAGTATTTT
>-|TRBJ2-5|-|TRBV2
CASSPTVGQYF
TGTGCCAGCAGTCCGACAGTAGGCCAGTACTTC
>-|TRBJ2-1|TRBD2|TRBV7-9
CASSQRGEVHNEQFF
TGTGCCAGCAGCCAGCGGGGGGAGGTCCACAATGAGCAGTTCTTC
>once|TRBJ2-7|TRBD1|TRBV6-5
CASSKPGQSSYEQYF
TGTGCCAGCAGTAAACCGGGACAGAGCTCCTACGAGCAGTACTTC
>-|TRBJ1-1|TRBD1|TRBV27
CASSLLGTEEAFF
TGTGCCAGCAGTTTATTAGGGACAGAAGAAGCTTTCTTT
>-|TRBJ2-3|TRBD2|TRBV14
CASSQDRSGGPDTQYF
TGTGCCAGCAGCCAAGATCGCTCGGGGGGGCCCGATACGCAGTATTTT
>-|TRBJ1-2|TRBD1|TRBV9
CASSPRTGGAGYTF
TGTGCCAGCAGTCCTCGGACAGGGGGTGCTGGCTACACCTTC
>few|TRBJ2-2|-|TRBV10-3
CAISEQPNTGELFF
TGTGCCATCAGTGAACAACCAAACACCGGGGAGCTGTTTTTT
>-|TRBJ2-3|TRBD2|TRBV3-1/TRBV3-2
CASSQGPGGWNTDTQYF
TGTGCCAGCAGCCAAGGACCCGGGGGGTGGAACACAGATACGCAGTATTTT
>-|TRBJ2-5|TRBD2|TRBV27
CASSLGSGGTLRLYF
TGTGCCAGCAGTTTAGGGAGCGGGGGAACATTACGACTGTACTTC
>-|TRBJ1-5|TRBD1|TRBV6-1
CASSEARQGSRPQHF
TGTGCCAGCAGTGAAGCCAGACAGGGGTCACGGCCCCAGCATTTT
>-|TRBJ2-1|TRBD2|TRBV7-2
CASTPGLAGNEQFF
TGTGCCAGCACCCCGGGACTAGCGGGGAATGAGCAGTTCTTC
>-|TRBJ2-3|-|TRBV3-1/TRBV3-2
CASSQATSTDTQYF
TGTGCCAGCAGCCAAGCCACTAGCACAGATACGCAGTATTTT